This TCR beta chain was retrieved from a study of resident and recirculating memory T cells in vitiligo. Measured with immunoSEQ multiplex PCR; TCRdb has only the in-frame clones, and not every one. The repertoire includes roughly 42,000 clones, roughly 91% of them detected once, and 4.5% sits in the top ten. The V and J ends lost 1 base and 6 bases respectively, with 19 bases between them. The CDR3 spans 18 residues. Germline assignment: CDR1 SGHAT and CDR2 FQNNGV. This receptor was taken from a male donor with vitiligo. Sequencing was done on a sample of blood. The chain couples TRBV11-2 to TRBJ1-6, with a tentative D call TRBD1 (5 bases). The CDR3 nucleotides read TGTGCCAGCAGCTTAGGTCGGGCCCCGGGACTGCGTAATTCACCCCTCCACTTT. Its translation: CASSLGRAPGLRNSPLHF.